This T cell receptor (beta chain) was documented in a study of cytomegalovirus exposure and HLA in healthy donors. Study-level points and caveats: Data from an earlier analysis indicated that most TCR beta V segments were productive either about 87% or about 30% of the time. Usually a TCR sequence was rare, but some public TCRs were found in many donors. Altogether, 150 to 200 TCR beta chains were recorded as cytomegalovirus-associated.

With 4 bases removed from V and 1 base from J, the gap between germline ends came to 9 bases. The CDR3 sequence is 14 residues long. The germline V gene has CDR1 ENHRY and CDR2 SYGVKD. On this clone: Antigen unknown.

The PCR had 60 Vbeta and 13 Jbeta primers. TCRdb's copy holds only in-frame clones and misses some; the assay was immunoSEQ multiplex PCR. The table records 100,000 to 150,000 clones, 82% of them present only once. The chain has TRBV10-3 and TRBJ2-3; D unclear. This receptor was obtained from a woman in her late teens or twenties in good health and CMV-seronegative. The sequenced sample consisted of PBMCs. CDR3 in amino acids: CAISAGVGTDTQYF. CDR3 sequence (DNA): TGTGCCATCAGTGCCGGAGTAGGCACAGATACGCAGTATTTT.